This T cell receptor beta chain is from a study of OX40 agonist ivuxolimab in advanced cancers. Concerning the study at large: Ivuxolimab was an agonistic, fully human IgG2 monoclonal antibody directed against OX40 (CD134), a costimulatory receptor. The paper reports the monotherapy dose-escalation portion (N = 52 patients) of the phase I ivuxolimab trial. Patients were allowed to have had prior anti-PD-1, anti-PD-L1 or anti-CTLA-4 therapy, and 30% to 40% of the dose-escalation patients had been treated with checkpoint inhibitors. The dose-escalation cohort was 82.7% male with a mean age of approximately 60 years, ranging from roughly 23 to 90. Intravenous ivuxolimab was administered to patients every 2 weeks at six dose levels: 0.01, 0.1, 0.3, 1.5, 3 and 10 mg/kg. Of the roughly 50 dose-escalation patients, hepatocellular carcinoma was present in 19, melanoma in approximately 15, renal cell carcinoma in 9 and head and neck cancer in 9. Three dose-escalation patients achieved partial responses, one with hepatocellular carcinoma and two with cutaneous melanoma. The purpose of peripheral TCRbeta sequencing was to test whether ivuxolimab changed TCR sequence diversity and led to clonal T-cell expansion.

As for this clone: This clone's antigen is unknown. Nothing much larger sits one base from this clone, and base qualities are not available.

The research as a whole found: After ivuxolimab, CD8+ T cells had more expanded clones than CD4+ T cells on average. At doses of 0.1 to 3.0 mg/kg, clonal expansion of both CD4+ and CD8+ T cells in blood was seen between baseline and week 6. Low levels of normalized T-cell clonal expansion were also seen in some patients who did not respond. The antigen specificity of the peripheral T cells that underwent clonal expansion was not determined. In the 0.1-3.0 mg/kg groups, partial responders were among the patients with the lowest normalized peripheral clonal expansion, particularly in CD8+ T cells.

Via the germline V gene, CDR1 is SNHLY and CDR2 FYNNEI. Its CDR3 holds 14 amino acids, cysteine through phenylalanine. Of all the DNA, just the CDR3 is kept, 42 bases in frame from base 1. Trimming costs V 0 bases and J 6 bases, and their ends lie 11 bases apart. Genomic DNA was extracted from sorted cells for sequencing of the TCRbeta CDR3 region. The immunoSEQ Assay was used for sequencing of TCRbeta CDR3 regions. In TCRdb, the immuneACCESS table is reduced to in-frame sequences with V and J assigned. These tables do not hold every clone; where another copy was compared, an unresolved V gene accounts for under half, and the others remain unexplained. Within this sample are 30,000 to 45,000 clones, with roughly three quarters of them counted one time only. Of the sample, over 8.5% is held by the ten largest clones. Patients with autoimmune disease history or receiving systemic immunosuppression were excluded from the trial. Peripheral blood for TCR sequencing was collected from all dose cohorts at baseline, on cycle 4 day 1, and on cycle 7 day 1. The samples were taken from a phase I, first-in-human, multicenter, open-label dose-escalation trial of ivuxolimab. Adults with locally advanced or metastatic head and neck squamous cell, hepatocellular, melanoma or renal cell carcinoma were enrolled in the trial. Before TCR sequencing, CD4+ T cells and CD8+ T cells from peripheral blood were sorted into separate populations.

Recombination joined TRBV2 with TRBJ1-2; TRBD1 is a possible D gene, resting on 5 matching bases. This specimen consisted of CD4+ or CD8+ T cells sorted from blood, obtained in a trial of the OX40 agonist ivuxolimab. The sequence was collected from an adult with an advanced solid tumor such as melanoma, head and neck, liver or kidney cancer. The nucleotides are TGTGCCAGCAGTGAAGCGGGTTTAGGGGATGGCTACACCTTC. Its protein product is CASSEAGLGDGYTF.